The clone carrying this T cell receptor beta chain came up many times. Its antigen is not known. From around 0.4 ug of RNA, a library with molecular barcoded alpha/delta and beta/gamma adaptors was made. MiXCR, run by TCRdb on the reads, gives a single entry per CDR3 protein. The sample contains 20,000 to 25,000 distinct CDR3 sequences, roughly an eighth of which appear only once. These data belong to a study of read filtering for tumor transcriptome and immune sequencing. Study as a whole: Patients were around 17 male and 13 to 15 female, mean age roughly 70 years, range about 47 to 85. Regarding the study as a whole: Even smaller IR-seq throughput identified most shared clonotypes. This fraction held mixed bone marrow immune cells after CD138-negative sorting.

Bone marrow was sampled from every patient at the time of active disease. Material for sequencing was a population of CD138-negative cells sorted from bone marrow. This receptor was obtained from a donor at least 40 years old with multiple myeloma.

The CDR3 sequence is CSVEDQTRQGTQTQYF. Written as DNA, the CDR3 is TGCAGCGTTGAAGATCAAACTCGACAGGGGACGCAGACCCAGTACTTC. The chain couples TRBV29-1 to TRBJ2-5; 8 bases fit TRBD1. Germline values: CDR1 SQVTM, CDR2 ANQGSEA. With V trimmed by 0 bases and J by 6 bases, 12 bases remained unmatched. The CDR3 spans 16 residues.